These 27 T cell receptor beta chains were sequenced from one sample in a study of monozygotic twins with inflammatory bowel disease. With the 5' RACE reads reprocessed, TCRdb shows one record per CDR3 protein and no DNA. Its listing shows about 300,000 distinct CDR3 sequences. Sequenced sample: blood. Every receptor here comes from a human donor with ulcerative colitis or Crohn's disease, or a healthy co-twin of an affected twin (not recorded which).

The rearrangement uses TRBV6-5 and TRBJ1-5; TCRdb reports TRBD1, a call that lacks DNA to check it against. Germline V lookup: CDR1 MNHEY, CDR2 SVGAGI. The CDR3 spans 15 residues. CDR3 sequence: CASSYSMGAGQPQHF.

V gene TRBV6-5 combines with J gene TRBJ2-6. Germline V CDR1 and CDR2: MNHEY, SVGAGI. The CDR3 spans 16 residues. The CDR3 loop is CASRYRPSSGANVLTF.

The genes are TRBV15 and TRBJ1-5. The CDR3 totals 12 residues. Germline V lookup: CDR1 LNHNV, CDR2 YYDKDF (reference sequence). The CDR3 loop reads CATSSPDQPQHF.

The V and J genes are TRBV18 and TRBJ2-7. Germline-derived CDR1 and CDR2 are KGHSH and LQKENI. The CDR3 is 14 residues long. CDR3: CASSAELGAYEQYF.

The chain has TRBV12-3 or TRBV12-4 and TRBJ2-7; lacking DNA, the TRBD1 call made by TCRdb goes unchecked. This CDR3 is 14 amino acids long. The CDR3 is CASSGPGQGYEQYF.

The chain employs TRBV5-1 and TRBJ2-3; the D gene TCRdb calls, TRBD1, cannot be checked with no DNA. This CDR3 comprises 16 residues. Germline values: CDR1 SGHRS, CDR2 YFSETQ. CDR3 sequence: CASSPEGTGVTDTQYF.

This chain joins TRBV20-1 and TRBJ2-3; no DNA is available, so the TRBD1 call from TCRdb remains unchecked. Germline V gene data show CDR1 as DFQATT and CDR2 as SNEGSKA (reference sequence). This CDR3 is 13 amino acids long. This chain's CDR3 is CSASRDGTDTQYF.

V usage is TRBV9 and J usage is TRBJ1-5; TCRdb's D gene call, TRBD1, goes unchecked for lack of DNA. Germline lookup yields CDR1 SGDLS and CDR2 YYNGEE. The CDR3 has 15 residues. The CDR3 sequence: CASSVGADSNQPQHF.

The chain carries TRBV3-1 and TRBJ1-4. This CDR3 contains 13 residues. Germline loops: CDR1 LGHDT, CDR2 YNNKEL (reference sequence). CDR3 sequence: CASRQGGAEKLFF.

The genes are TRBV19 and TRBJ1-2. Germline loops: CDR1 LNHDA, CDR2 SQIVND (reference sequence). CDR3 length equals 12 residues. CDR3 amino acids: CASGPPNYGYTF.

The chain is built from TRBV12-3 or TRBV12-4 and TRBJ1-1. The CDR3 runs 16 residues. CDR3 sequence: CASSSSGTLFRPEAFF.

The chain joins TRBV24-1 to TRBJ2-3; as DNA is missing, the TRBD1 call by TCRdb cannot be tested. The CDR3 is 13 amino acids. Germline CDR1 KGHDR, CDR2 SFDVKD. Here the CDR3 reads CATGGEGGNTQYF.

The gene calls are TRBV24-1 and TRBJ2-3; TCRdb outputs TRBD1, but without DNA this stays unchecked. Per the germline V gene, CDR1 is KGHDR and CDR2 is SFDVKD. The CDR3 contains 17 residues. The CDR3 sequence: CATSRDRGRVGTDTQYF.

V gene TRBV7-2 combines with J gene TRBJ2-2. Germline assignment: CDR1 SGHTA and CDR2 FQGNSA. The CDR3 sequence is 15 residues long. CDR3 residues: CASSPVGSNTGELFF. Drawing the rest from reference TRBV7-2 and TRBJ2-2, the complete variable domain is GAGVSQSPSNKVTEKGKDVELRCDPISGHTALYWYRQSLGQGLEFLIYFQGNSAPDKSGLPSDRFSAERTGGSVSTLTIQRTQQEDSAVYLCASSPVGSNTGELFFGEGSRLTVL.

This chain connects TRBV28 to TRBJ2-2; TCRdb names TRBD1, which stays unverified in the absence of DNA. The germline V gene encodes CDR1 MDHEN and CDR2 SYDVKM. This CDR3 region has 15 residues. This CDR3 reads CASSFRVQGTGELFF.

The rearrangement uses TRBV10-2 and TRBJ2-1; TCRdb's assignment of TRBD2 cannot be checked, as there is no DNA. Germline values: CDR1 WSHSY, CDR2 SAAADI. The CDR3 contains 16 residues. CDR3 sequence: CASSELQGPSYNEQFF.

The chain joins TRBV27 to TRBJ2-6; no DNA is available, so the TRBD1 call from TCRdb remains unchecked. Per germline, CDR1 MNHEY and CDR2 SMNVEV (reference sequence). The CDR3 extends over 15 amino acids. The CDR3 is CASRRNRDGANVLTF.

The J gene is TRBJ2-7, the V gene TRBV6-1; TCRdb designates TRBD1, a call that cannot be tested without DNA. The CDR3 has 14 amino acids. The germline V gene encodes CDR1 MNHNS and CDR2 SASEGT. CDR3 sequence reads: CASSPRETNYEQYF.

The chain carries TRBV5-1 and TRBJ2-1. CDR1 is SGHRS, CDR2 YFSETQ, per germline. This CDR3 has 16 residues. CDR3 sequence: CASRDSQIPSTKEQFF.

This sequence joins TRBV12-3 or TRBV12-4 and TRBJ1-6; the TCRdb call, TRBD1, lacks DNA for checking. This CDR3 has 15 residues. The CDR3 spells CASSSRPGGGSPLHF.

V usage is TRBV20-1 and J usage is TRBJ2-5; TCRdb returns TRBD2, unconfirmable since there is no DNA. In germline, CDR1 is DFQATT, CDR2 SNEGSKA (reference sequence). The CDR3 runs to 11 residues. The CDR3 reads CSDLVLETQYF.

The chain links TRBV14 to TRBJ2-1; the TRBD2 assignment by TCRdb is unverifiable without DNA. The germline CDR1 and CDR2 sequences are SGHDN and FVKESK. The CDR3 is made up of 13 amino acids. This chain's CDR3 is CASGLERQSEQFF.

The rearrangement links TRBV5-1 to TRBJ2-2; TCRdb gives TRBD1 as the D gene, but with no DNA this cannot be confirmed. The germline V gene encodes CDR1 SGHRS and CDR2 YFSETQ. The CDR3 has 16 residues. The CDR3 loop reads CASSQDTGFSTGELFF.

This chain links TRBV20-1 with TRBJ1-5; TCRdb names TRBD1, which stays unverified in the absence of DNA. This CDR3 comprises 12 residues. Germline-derived CDR1 and CDR2 are DFQATT and SNEGSKA (reference sequence). This CDR3 reads CSATGKNQPQHF.

The J gene is TRBJ2-5, the V gene TRBV7-2; the TCRdb call, TRBD1, lacks DNA for checking. This CDR3 is built from 15 residues. Germline V gene lookup returns CDR1 SGHTA and CDR2 FQGNSA. This CDR3 is CASSFDPGTSETQYF.

The gene calls are TRBV7-9 and TRBJ2-1; the D gene TCRdb calls, TRBD1, cannot be checked with no DNA. The CDR3 loop spans 16 amino acids. The germline V gene has CDR1 SEHNR and CDR2 FQNEAQ (reference sequence). CDR3 in amino acids: CASSSWTGPGASEQFF.

The V and J genes are TRBV5-5 and TRBJ2-1. The CDR3 has 11 residues. Germline V CDR1 and CDR2: SGHKS, YYEKEE (reference sequence). Here the CDR3 reads CASSLGREQFF.